The clone carrying this TCR beta chain was picked up many times. Unique molecular identifiers tagged the TCRbeta library. TCRdb recomputed calls from the PCR reads with MiXCR, one row per CDR3 protein. The sample holds 600,000 to 700,000 distinct CDR3 sequences; 16% are singletons and the top ten take 0.9% to 1.2%. This sample is part of a study of T-cell reconstitution after alpha-beta-depleted transplantation in children. The CDR3 consists of 15 residues. Germline V CDR1 and CDR2: LGHNA, YNFKEQ. The V and J ends lost 0 bases and 4 bases respectively, with 13 bases between them. The source of this sequence is a human donor who donated a stem cell graft to a child with acute myeloid leukemia. The chain has TRBV4-2 and TRBJ2-7, with D possibly TRBD2 on 5 matching bases. Source: PBMCs from the stem cell graft donor, taken from the stem cell graft. CDR3 bases: TGTGCCAGCAGCCAAGATCACGGGGTAGGGTACGAGCAGTACTTC. Translating gives CASSQDHGVGYEQYF.